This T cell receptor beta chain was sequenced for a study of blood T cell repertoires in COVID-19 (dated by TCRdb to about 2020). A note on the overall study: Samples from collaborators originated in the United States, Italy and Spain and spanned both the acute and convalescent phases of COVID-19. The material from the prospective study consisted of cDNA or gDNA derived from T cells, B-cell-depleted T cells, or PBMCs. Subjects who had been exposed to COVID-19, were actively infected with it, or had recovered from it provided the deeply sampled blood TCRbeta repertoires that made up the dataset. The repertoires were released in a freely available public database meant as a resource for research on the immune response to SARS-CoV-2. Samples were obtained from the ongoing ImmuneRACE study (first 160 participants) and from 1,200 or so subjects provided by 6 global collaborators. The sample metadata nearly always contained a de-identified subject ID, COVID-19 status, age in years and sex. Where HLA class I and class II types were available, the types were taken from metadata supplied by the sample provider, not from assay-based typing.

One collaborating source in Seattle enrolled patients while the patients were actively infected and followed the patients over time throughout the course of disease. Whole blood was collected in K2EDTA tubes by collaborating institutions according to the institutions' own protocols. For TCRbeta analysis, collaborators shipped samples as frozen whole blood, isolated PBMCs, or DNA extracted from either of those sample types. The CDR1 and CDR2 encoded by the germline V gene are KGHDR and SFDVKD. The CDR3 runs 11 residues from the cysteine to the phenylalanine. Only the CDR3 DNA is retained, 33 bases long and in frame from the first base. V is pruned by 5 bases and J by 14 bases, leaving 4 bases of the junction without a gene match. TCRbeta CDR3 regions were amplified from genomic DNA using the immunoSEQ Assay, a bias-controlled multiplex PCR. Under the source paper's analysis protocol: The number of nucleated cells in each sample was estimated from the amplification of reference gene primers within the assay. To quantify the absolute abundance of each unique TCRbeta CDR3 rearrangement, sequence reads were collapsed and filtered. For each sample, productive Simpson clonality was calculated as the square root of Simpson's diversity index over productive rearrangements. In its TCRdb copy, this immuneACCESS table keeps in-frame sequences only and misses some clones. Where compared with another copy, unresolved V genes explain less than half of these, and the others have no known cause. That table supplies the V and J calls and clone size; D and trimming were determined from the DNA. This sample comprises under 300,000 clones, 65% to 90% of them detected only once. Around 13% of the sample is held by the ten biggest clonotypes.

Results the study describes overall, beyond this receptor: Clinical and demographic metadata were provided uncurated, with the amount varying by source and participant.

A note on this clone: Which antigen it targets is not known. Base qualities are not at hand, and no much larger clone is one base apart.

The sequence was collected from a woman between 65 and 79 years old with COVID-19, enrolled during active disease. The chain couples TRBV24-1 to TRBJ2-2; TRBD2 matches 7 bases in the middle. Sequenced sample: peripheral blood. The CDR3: CATSVGLVLFF. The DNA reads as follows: TGTGCCACCAGTGTCGGACTAGTCCTGTTTTTT.